This T cell receptor beta chain stems from a study of T cell responses to AZD1222 COVID-19 vaccine (dated by TCRdb to 2020 to 2023). In terms of the full investigation: TCR sequencing was performed for roughly 250 trial participants, of whom 200 to 220 were given two doses of AZD1222 and approximately 25 were given two doses of MenACWY control vaccine. Trial participants were enrolled into age subgroups of 18-55, 56-69 and 70-plus years, which contained roughly 140, 27 and 60 TCR-sequenced participants, respectively.

The CDR3 regions of human TCRbeta chains were subjected to immunosequencing. The original methods were these. Repertoire TCRs were matched against a reference library of SARS-CoV-2-specific TCRs generated with the MIRA antigen-specificity platform. Breadth was defined as the fraction of unique TCRs that were SARS-CoV-2-associated, and depth was defined as the fraction of total T cells that were SARS-CoV-2-associated. Using the MIRA data, each spike-specific TCR was mapped to the spike region that the TCR reacts to and placed in a CD4 or CD8 class. Log10-transformed breadth and depth values were compared by one-way ANOVA with Sidak's multiple comparisons tests. The table was pulled from immuneACCESS by TCRdb, which kept in-frame rearrangements only. Such tables lose some clones; where checked, under half of the loss comes from unresolved V genes, and the rest has no known cause. V, J and clone size reflect that table, while D and trimming were determined from the DNA. A total of roughly 180,000 clones appear in this sample, approximately 91% of them only once. The top ten hold 1.5% to 2% of the sample.

Counted from cysteine to phenylalanine, this CDR3 has 14 amino acids. Only CDR3 DNA is held: 42 bases, read in frame from base 1. Trimming at the junction amounts to 3 bases on V and 1 base on J, and the germline ends lie 9 bases apart. Taken from the germline V gene, the CDR1 and CDR2 loops are KGHSH and LQKENI. The sample's time point label, decoded: about 28 days (+/-7) after the second vaccine dose. AZD1222 recipients whose second dose came at about 4 weeks and those whose second dose came at about 12 weeks were combined into one group, since spike-specific TCR depth and breadth did not differ between the two schedules. Vaccinee samples came from UK trials COV001 and COV002, including a single-blind randomized controlled phase 2/3 trial of AZD1222 (ChAdOx1 nCoV-19) in healthy adults. For TCRbeta chain sequencing, PBMC samples from trial participants were taken at day 0 and at day 28 after the second dose.

Concerning this clone itself: Its antigen is currently not known. No clone much larger than this one lies a single base away; base qualities are absent.

Paper-wide results and their limitations: In the small 56-69-year group, the increase in depth fell short of significance, most likely because of low power. Epitopes outside the regions mutated in the B.1.351 and B.1.1.7 variants were reportedly recognized by nearly half of the unique spike-specific TCRs. Most participants were white British and females outnumbered males, and the authors suggested that clonal diversity may have been underestimated. CD4 TCRs associated with the vaccine covered the entire spike protein, and the dominant responses were in regions 160-218 and 743-854. No day 14 peak-response samples were available, so repertoires were characterized only after the peak T cell response. A significant rise in spike-specific TCR breadth and depth was observed after two AZD1222 doses relative to day 0 and relative to MenACWY recipients. Only five or six AZD1222 recipients were SARS-CoV-2 seropositive at baseline, limiting conclusions about previously exposed vaccinees.

The TCR sequence derives from an adult who received the AZD1222 COVID-19 vaccine. The V and J genes are TRBV18 and TRBJ1-1, with the D gene call left open. The specimen comprised peripheral blood, sampled 28 days after the second AZD1222 dose. Here is the DNA: TGTGCCAGCTCACCGGGCAGGAGGAACACTGAAGCTTTCTTT. It is translated as CASSPGRRNTEAFF.